One and the same sample provided the 23 T cell receptor beta chains below, sequenced in a study of read filtering for tumor transcriptome and immune sequencing. The library was built from about 370 ng RNA with molecular barcoded adaptors for alpha/delta and beta/gamma chains. MiXCR was run by TCRdb on the reads, yielding one entry per CDR3 protein. This sample yields approximately 93,000 distinct CDR3 sequences, of which roughly 21% are seen a single time; over 10% belongs to the top ten. Material for sequencing was a population of CD138-negative cells sorted from bone marrow. The origin of the receptors is a donor aged 40 or older with multiple myeloma.

A note on this clonotype: This sequence may be a read error, since a much larger clone differs from it by one base. The CDR3, as DNA: TGTGCCAGCACCTCGCGGGGGGGCCTTTTGCTTGAGCAGTTCTTC. It yields the protein CASTSRGGLLLEQFF. This chain uses TRBV28 with TRBJ2-1; 9 nucleotides match TRBD2. V trimming: 7 bases; J trimming: 9 bases; junction bases outside the gene matches: 13. The CDR3 runs 15 residues. CDR1 is MDHEN and CDR2 is SYDVKM in the germline V gene.

This clonotype appeared many times. The rearrangement links TRBV2 to TRBJ2-3; D is perhaps TRBD2 (7 bases). CDR3 length: 14 residues. The V end lost 8 bases, the J end lost 0 bases, and 12 bases lay between the germline ends. Germline V gene sequence: CDR1 SNHLY, CDR2 FYNNEI. CDR3 sequence: CASGRDKSTDTQYF. CDR3 sequence (DNA): TGTGCCAGCGGGAGGGACAAAAGCACAGATACGCAGTATTTT.

This clonotype came up many times. This chain joins TRBV12-3 or TRBV12-4 and TRBJ1-1; 7 nucleotides line up with TRBD1. The V gene end was trimmed by 7 bases and the J gene end by 7 bases; junction bases not matched to a gene: 12. The CDR3 is 14 amino acids. CDR3 bases: TGTGCCAGCAATCGACCGACAGGGTATGGTGAAGCTTTCTTT. As protein: CASNRPTGYGEAFF.

Ten or more counts support this clonotype. V and J are TRBV5-1 and TRBJ2-3; 13 nucleotides line up with TRBD2. CDR3 length: 16 amino acids. Per germline, CDR1 SGHRS and CDR2 YFSETQ. V lost 4 bases to trimming and J lost 3 bases; unmatched junction nucleotides: 5. The CDR3 nucleotides read TGCGCCAGCAGCCCACTAGCGGGGGGGCTTACAGATACGCAGTATTTT. It specifies CASSPLAGGLTDTQYF.

This clonotype was found once. One junction end does not reproduce the germline sequence, and a read error may be involved. The rearrangement uses TRBV11-1 and TRBJ2-3; maybe TRBD1 (6 bases). Judging by the DNA end, TRBJ1-5 fits better; the J call may be wrong. The CDR3 totals 14 residues. CDR1 SGHAT and CDR2 FQDESV come from the germline V gene (reference sequence). The CDR3 here is CASGLAREGDTQHF. CDR3 DNA: TGTGCCAGCGGCTTAGCGCGGGAGGGGGATACGCAGCATTTT.

As regards this clonotype: Being one base from a much bigger clone, this may be a read error. In DNA, the CDR3 is TGTGCCAGCAGTGAAAGTGAGACCCGGTACTTC. It codes for CASSESETRYF. The rearrangement links TRBV2 to TRBJ2-5; D is ambiguous. The CDR3 spans 11 residues. The germline CDR1 and CDR2 sequences are SNHLY and FYNNEI.

This clonotype has a count of ten or more. The rearrangement links TRBV9 to TRBJ2-1; a possible D gene is TRBD2 (6 bases). The CDR3 runs to 16 residues. V was trimmed by 0 bases and J by 4 bases, leaving 14 bases between them. Germline V gene data show CDR1 as SGDLS and CDR2 as YYNGEE. The CDR3 nucleotides are TGTGCCAGCAGCGTAGTAGTAGCGGAGGGTTACAATGAGCAGTTCTTC. Encoded protein: CASSVVVAEGYNEQFF. The full variable domain, rest sourced from reference TRBV9 and TRBJ2-1, is DSGVTQTPKHLITATGQRVTLRCSPRSGDLSVYWYQQSLDQGLQFLIQYYNGEERAKGNILERFSAQQFPDLHSELNLSSLELGDSALYFCASSVVVAEGYNEQFFGPGTRLTVL.

This clonotype came up many times. This chain connects TRBV7-9 to TRBJ2-1; perhaps D is TRBD1 or TRBD2 (6 bases each). This CDR3 contains 14 residues. Trimming left V 0 bases short and J 8 bases short, with 11 bases between. Germline loops: CDR1 SEHNR, CDR2 FQNEAQ (reference sequence). The CDR3 nucleotides read TGTGCCAGCAGCTTAGCGCTGGGGGGCGATGAGCAGTTCTTC. Its translation is CASSLALGGDEQFF.

This clonotype was recorded many times. This sequence joins TRBV20-1 and TRBJ2-7; D remains ambiguous. With 4 bases removed from V and 0 bases from J, the gap between germline ends came to 13 bases. Germline lookup yields CDR1 DFQATT and CDR2 SNEGSKA (reference sequence). This CDR3 contains 14 residues. The CDR3 protein is CSATVPGYSYEQYF. In DNA form, the CDR3 reads TGCAGTGCTACGGTTCCAGGATACTCCTACGAGCAGTACTTC.

This clonotype showed up just a few times. The chain employs TRBV2 and TRBJ1-1; D uncertain. This CDR3 has 14 amino acids. V was clipped by 1 base and J by 3 bases, with 9 bases between them. Germline CDR1 reads SNHLY; CDR2 reads FYNNEI. CDR3 nucleotides: TGTGCCAGCAGTGAAGACGGAAGGGACACTGAAGCTTTCTTT. Translated: CASSEDGRDTEAFF.

Notes on this clonotype: Here the CDR3 omits its conserved ending phenylalanine or tryptophan, so a read error is the likely source. The rearrangement joins TRBV18 to TRBJ2-3, with D perhaps being TRBD1 or TRBD2 (6 bases each). In germline, CDR1 is KGHSH, CDR2 LQKENI. This CDR3 region has 16 residues. Deletions cut 1 base from V and 3 bases from J, with 14 bases between. CDR3 amino acids: CASSPRQLGGTDTQYL. The CDR3 region has the DNA TGTGCCAGCTCACCACGACAGTTAGGGGGGACAGATACGCAGTATTTG.

This clonotype was seen ten or more times. CDR3 DNA: TGTGCCAGCAGTTTACCTCACTGGCTAGGGGCCAACGTCCTGACTTTC. Amino acid sequence: CASSLPHWLGANVLTF. V usage is TRBV28 and J usage is TRBJ2-6; no reliable D call. The germline V and J ends were trimmed by 2 bases and 4 bases, with 12 bases remaining between them. The length of the CDR3 is 16 residues. Germline values: CDR1 MDHEN, CDR2 SYDVKM.

This clonotype was counted at least ten times. The V gene is TRBV7-9, the J gene TRBJ2-3; 10 bases agree with TRBD2. V lost 11 bases and J lost 1; bases outside the gene matches: 3. The CDR3 is made up of 13 amino acids. The germline V gene has CDR1 SEHNR and CDR2 FQNEAQ (reference sequence). In DNA form, the CDR3 reads TGTGCCGACGGGACTAGCGGCACAGATACGCAGTATTTT. Translated: CADGTSGTDTQYF.

This clonotype came up many times. The chain combines TRBV5-1 with TRBJ2-5; D remains unclear. Between the trimmed V and J ends, which lost 0 bases and 5 bases, there was a span of 5 bases. Germline CDR1 and CDR2: SGHRS and YFSETQ. This CDR3 has 12 residues. The CDR3 sequence: CASSLGRETQYF. DNA for the CDR3: TGCGCCAGCAGCTTGGGACGGGAGACCCAGTACTTC.

Turning to this clonotype: A much more abundant neighbour one base away suggests this may be a read error. The rearrangement links TRBV5-1 to TRBJ1-1; D unresolved. V gave up 4 bases and J gave up 6 bases, with 16 bases separating them. Germline V gene lookup returns CDR1 SGHRS and CDR2 YFSETQ. CDR3 length: 14 residues. CDR3 sequence (DNA): TGCGCCAGCAGCACCGCCGTGAGCCTACCTGAAGCTTTCTTT. This sequence encodes CASSTAVSLPEAFF.

This clonotype was counted at least ten times. V is TRBV10-3 and J is TRBJ1-1; D gene ambiguous. V was shortened by 2 bases and J by 2 bases, with 0 bases between the two germline ends. Germline CDR1 is ENHRY and CDR2 is SYGVKD. The CDR3 length is 11 residues. CDR3 region: CAISENTEAFF. Here the CDR3 DNA reads TGTGCCATCAGTGAGAACACTGAAGCTTTCTTT.

In its sample, this clonotype is medium-sized. CDR3 bases: TGTGCCATCCGACGGTCCGGTTTATATGAGCAGTTCTTC. It yields the protein CAIRRSGLYEQFF. The chain combines TRBV2 with TRBJ2-1, with D uncertain. This CDR3 comprises 13 residues. Germline lookup yields CDR1 SNHLY and CDR2 FYNNEI. Trimming cost V 10 bases and J 8 bases, with 18 bases left between them.

A remark on this clonotype: This may stem from a read error, because a much larger clone lies one nucleotide away. The CDR3 DNA reads TGTGCCAGCAGGCCCGAGGTGGTGGAGGAAGCTTTCTTT. This encodes CASRPEVVEEAFF. This rearrangement joins TRBV6-1 to TRBJ1-1, with D uncertain. The CDR3 extends over 13 amino acids. CDR1 MNHNS and CDR2 SASEGT come from the germline V gene. The V and J ends lost 6 bases and 8 bases respectively, with 16 bases between them.

This chain uses TRBV20-1 with TRBJ1-3, with TRBD1 matching 8 bases. In germline, CDR1 is DFQATT, CDR2 SNEGSKA (reference sequence). This CDR3 region has 13 residues. V trimming: 7 bases; J trimming: 1 base; junction bases outside the gene matches: 3. This chain's CDR3 is CSGRTGSGNTIYF. The CDR3 region has the DNA TGCAGTGGTAGGACAGGGTCTGGAAACACCATATATTTT.

This clonotype showed up many times. This rearrangement joins TRBV6-2 or TRBV6-3 to TRBJ1-1; D remains ambiguous. CDR1 and CDR2 (germline): MNHEY, SVGEGT. The CDR3 contains 14 residues. V was clipped by 0 bases and J by 1 base, with 6 bases between them. CDR3 DNA: TGTGCCAGCAGTTACTCGGGCGGGAACACTGAAGCTTTCTTT. Its protein product is CASSYSGGNTEAFF.

This clonotype was seen repeatedly, ten times or more. This chain joins TRBV28 and TRBJ1-1, with TRBD1 matching over 8 bases. Germline CDR1 MDHEN, CDR2 SYDVKM. The CDR3 has 14 residues. The V and J ends lost 6 bases and 7 bases, in that order; junction bases with no gene match: 10. The CDR3 loop reads CASRELQGADEAFF. DNA of the CDR3: TGTGCCAGCAGGGAGCTCCAGGGGGCTGATGAAGCTTTCTTT.

This clonotype was seen at least ten times. This rearrangement joins TRBV6-2 or TRBV6-3 to TRBJ2-1; tentative D call: TRBD2 (7 bases). The CDR3 runs 17 residues. Trimming pared 2 bases from V and 9 bases from J, leaving 23 bases between. Germline V gives CDR1 MNHEY, CDR2 SVGEGT. The chain's CDR3 is CASSYGGAGLGIGEQFF. CDR3 DNA sequence: TGTGCCAGCAGTTACGGGGGGGCCGGCCTGGGTATCGGTGAGCAGTTCTTC.

This clonotype was seen ten or more times. This chain connects TRBV5-1 to TRBJ2-7, with 7 positions matching TRBD1. Trimming cost V 4 bases and J 0 bases; bases outside gene matches: 7. The CDR3 sequence is 15 residues long. Germline V gene lookup returns CDR1 SGHRS and CDR2 YFSETQ. CDR3: CASSNRDSHSYEQYF. The CDR3, as DNA: TGCGCCAGCAGCAACCGGGACAGCCACTCCTACGAGCAGTACTTC. Together with reference TRBV5-1 and TRBJ2-7, the CDR3 gives the full variable domain: KAGVTQTPRYLIKTRGQQVTLSCSPISGHRSVSWYQQTPGQGLQFLFEYFSETQRNKGNFPGRFSGRQFSNSRSEMNVSTLELGDSALYLCASSNRDSHSYEQYFGPGTRLTVT.